These 20 T cell receptor beta chains were sequenced from one sample in a study of blood T cell repertoires in COVID-19. Profiling relied on immunoSEQ multiplex PCR, and the TCRdb table lists in-frame clones only, not all of them. The table shows about 140,000 clones, with approximately 80% occurring only once. Sequences were obtained from peripheral blood. These receptors originate from a human donor in a cohort sampled during active COVID-19.

The V call is TRBV19, the J call TRBJ1-5, with 9 positions matching TRBD1. This CDR3 is built from 13 residues. Unmatched junction bases numbered 4, after V lost 6 bases and J lost 7 bases. CDR1 and CDR2 from the germline V gene are LNHDA and SQIVND (reference sequence). The CDR3 sequence: CASRGQGWQPQHF. In nucleotides, the CDR3 is TGTGCCAGTAGGGGACAGGGTTGGCAGCCCCAGCATTTT.

CDR3 coding DNA: TGTGCCAGCAGCTTCTGGGCAGGGGGAGGCTACACCTTC. Translated: CASSFWAGGGYTF. The chain links TRBV5-4 to TRBJ1-2, with 7 bases identical to TRBD1. Germline V gene sequence: CDR1 SGHNT, CDR2 YYREEE (reference sequence). V lost 2 bases to trimming and J lost 8 bases; unmatched junction nucleotides: 6. The CDR3 spans 13 residues.

The chain couples TRBV18 to TRBJ2-3, with 9 bases that match TRBD2. V shed 5 bases and J 3 bases; nucleotides not matched to a gene: 9. CDR3 length: 16 amino acids. CDR1 and CDR2 from the germline V gene are KGHSH and LQKENI. In nucleotides, the CDR3 is TGTGCCAGCTCAACAAGGAAGCGGGGGGCGACAGATACGCAGTATTTT. This codes for CASSTRKRGATDTQYF.

The rearrangement uses TRBV9 and TRBJ1-5; no definite D call. Germline lookup yields CDR1 SGDLS and CDR2 YYNGEE. The CDR3 runs to 15 residues. V was trimmed by 0 bases and J by 4 bases, leaving 11 bases between them. CDR3: CASSVGLTENQPQHF. Written as DNA, the CDR3 is TGTGCCAGCAGCGTAGGTCTAACAGAAAATCAGCCCCAGCATTTT.

The chain is built from TRBV7-8 and TRBJ2-5, with TRBD1 matching 7 bases. The V segment lost 4 bases and the J segment 7 bases; nucleotides outside the gene matches: 9. Germline V gene data show CDR1 as SGHVS and CDR2 as FQNEAQ. The CDR3 runs to 14 residues. The CDR3 reads CASSSGQARGTQYF. Here the CDR3 DNA reads TGTGCCAGCAGCTCCGGACAGGCCAGGGGGACCCAGTACTTC.

This rearrangement joins TRBV4-1 to TRBJ1-2; 9 bases line up with TRBD1. The V gene's germline CDR1 is MGHRA and CDR2 YSYEKL. This CDR3 contains 13 residues. The J segment lost 7 bases and the V segment lost 4 bases, leaving 4 bases of the junction unmatched. The CDR3, as DNA: TGCGCCAGCAGCCCGGGACAGGGATTTGGCTACACCTTC. Protein: CASSPGQGFGYTF.

This chain connects TRBV7-9 to TRBJ1-2; tentatively, D is TRBD1 (5 bases). Per the germline V gene, CDR1 is SEHNR and CDR2 is FQNEAQ (reference sequence). The CDR3 consists of 14 residues. The V and J ends lost 5 bases and 0 bases respectively, with 10 bases between them. CDR3 region: CASSDSGSNYGYTF. DNA for the CDR3: TGTGCCAGCAGCGATTCAGGGTCTAACTATGGCTACACCTTC.

Turning to this clone: This CDR3 is also generated by other DNA sequences in the sample. The V gene is TRBV5-1, the J gene TRBJ1-2; perhaps TRBD1 as D (5 bases). The germline V gene has CDR1 SGHRS and CDR2 YFSETQ. Trimming shortened V by 1 base and J by 4 bases, and 11 bases separated the two germline ends. This CDR3 has 14 residues. CDR3 DNA sequence: TGCGCCAGCAGCTTGACAACAGGCTTCTATGGCTACACCTTC. Translating gives CASSLTTGFYGYTF.

The V gene is TRBV29-1, the J gene TRBJ1-2, with 7 bases that match TRBD1. Trimming took 3 bases from V and 5 from J; bases not matched to a gene: 12. Germline CDR1 and CDR2: SQVTM and ANQGSEA. The CDR3 length is 15 residues. The chain's CDR3 is CSVDNFLNRGYGYTF. CDR3 nucleotide sequence: TGCAGCGTTGATAACTTTCTTAACAGGGGATATGGCTACACCTTC.

The CDR3 protein is CASSTPSGGLETQYF. In nucleotides, the CDR3 is TGTGCCAGCAGTACCCCTAGCGGGGGGTTGGAGACCCAGTACTTC. The genes are TRBV6-6 and TRBJ2-5; TRBD2 aligns across 11 bases. The CDR3 runs to 15 residues. After removal of 5 bases from V and 5 bases from J, the junction contained 7 bases not matched to a gene. The germline V gene encodes CDR1 MNHNY and CDR2 SVGAGI (reference sequence).

A note on this clone: The junction and the germline gene differ at one end; a read error may be behind it. The chain has TRBV6-5 and TRBJ2-7, with D unclear. The CDR3 totals 15 residues. Germline V gene sequence: CDR1 MNHEY, CDR2 SVGAGI. In DNA, the CDR3 is TGTGCCAGCAGTTACGCGTACGATCTGACCGACACCATTCACTTC. Protein product: CASSYAYDLTDTIHF.

The chain couples TRBV19 to TRBJ1-4; tentatively, D is TRBD1 (5 bases). Germline CDR1 LNHDA, CDR2 SQIVND (reference sequence). Trimming shortened V by 3 bases and J by 8 bases, and 10 bases separated the two germline ends. This CDR3 is 13 amino acids long. The CDR3 coding sequence is TGTGCCAGTAGTATTCAGGGAGGGGAAAAACTGTTTTTT. As protein: CASSIQGGEKLFF.

This rearrangement joins TRBV10-3 to TRBJ1-2; a weak D match, TRBD1 (5 bases). Germline loops: CDR1 ENHRY, CDR2 SYGVKD. CDR3 length: 13 residues. V lost 11 bases and J 8 bases, leaving 21 bases between the germline ends. CDR3 sequence: CAARQTHVEGYTF. CDR3 in DNA: TGTGCCGCGCGACAGACCCACGTGGAAGGCTACACCTTC.

The chain carries TRBV7-8 and TRBJ1-5; TRBD1 aligns across 11 bases. Germline V gene lookup returns CDR1 SGHVS and CDR2 FQNEAQ. Unmatched junction bases numbered 6, after V lost 5 bases and J lost 3 bases. CDR3 length: 16 amino acids. This chain's CDR3 is CASSSWGQGVNQPQHF. The CDR3 DNA sequence: TGTGCCAGCAGCAGCTGGGGACAGGGGGTCAATCAGCCCCAGCATTTT.

The rearrangement uses TRBV12-3 or TRBV12-4 and TRBJ2-1; unclear D gene. Trimming took 5 bases from V and 9 from J, leaving 11 bases between them. The CDR3 is 12 amino acids. CDR3 residues: CASSHLGGEQFF. The CDR3 DNA is TGTGCCAGCAGTCATCTTGGCGGTGAGCAGTTCTTC.

The chain uses TRBV6-5 and TRBJ2-3, with a tentative D call TRBD1 (5 bases). Trimming removed 7 bases at V and 3 bases at J, with 11 bases between. From germline, CDR1 is MNHEY and CDR2 SVGAGI. The CDR3 sequence is 13 residues long. As DNA, the CDR3 is TGTGCCAGCAACGCAGGGTTGACAGATACGCAGTATTTT. Its translation: CASNAGLTDTQYF.

This chain links TRBV20-1 with TRBJ1-1, with 7 bases lining up with TRBD1. Germline V CDR1 and CDR2: DFQATT, SNEGSKA (reference sequence). The CDR3 totals 14 residues. J was trimmed by 4 bases and V by 3 bases; bases with no gene match: 8. The CDR3 loop is CSASSTGASTEAFF. CDR3 bases: TGCAGTGCTAGTAGTACAGGGGCGAGCACTGAAGCTTTCTTT.

The gene calls are TRBV19 and TRBJ1-2; no clear D gene. The CDR3 runs 14 residues. Trimming pared 6 bases from V and 0 bases from J, leaving 11 bases between. Germline values: CDR1 LNHDA, CDR2 SQIVND (reference sequence). The CDR3 region is CASRAVQSNYGYTF. CDR3 sequence (DNA): TGTGCCAGTAGAGCGGTCCAGTCTAACTATGGCTACACCTTC.

The J gene is TRBJ1-1, the V gene TRBV27, with unresolved D. V lost 3 bases to trimming and J lost 2 bases, with 10 bases between them. The V gene's germline CDR1 is MNHEY and CDR2 SMNVEV (reference sequence). The CDR3 covers 14 residues. CDR3 in amino acids: CASSFAGLNTEAFF. The CDR3 bases are TGTGCCAGCAGTTTCGCAGGACTTAACACTGAAGCTTTCTTT.

The rearrangement links TRBV27 to TRBJ1-6, with D unresolved. The CDR3 is 14 amino acids. From germline, CDR1 is MNHEY and CDR2 SMNVEV (reference sequence). V was shortened by 6 bases and J by 9 bases, with 15 bases between the two germline ends. CDR3 in DNA: TGTGCCAGCAGGCCAGGCGAAGTAGGTTCACCCCTCCACTTT. It is translated as CASRPGEVGSPLHF.